A single T cell receptor (beta chain) is shown here with its context. Its antigen is still unknown. Method: immunoSEQ multiplex PCR; TCRdb's copy keeps in-frame clones and lacks some. Of about 15,000 clones in the sample, about 80% were seen once. The sample originates from a study of vaccination effects on CD4 cells after COVID-19. V lost 4 bases and J 8 bases, leaving 14 bases between the germline ends. This CDR3 has 13 residues. Germline loops: CDR1 LGHDT, CDR2 YNNKEL (reference sequence). Expansion with viral peptide pools was applied to antigen-specific CD4+ T cells by the ViraFEST assay prior to sequencing. The culture ran for approximately 11 days before CD4+ T cells were isolated. SARS-CoV-2 infection was confirmed by PCR in the person between March and December 2020. Participants were given two doses of BNT162b2 or mRNA-1273 vaccine.

This receptor was obtained from a human donor who had a prior SARS-CoV-2 infection. The chain joins TRBV3-1 (or the pseudogene TRBV3-2) to TRBJ1-2; a possible D gene is TRBD1 (5 bases). Material: CD4+ T cells from PBMCs cultured with SARS-CoV-2 spike peptides, obtained after COVID-19 vaccination. CDR3 region: CASSPGTTGGYTF. CDR3 DNA: TGTGCCAGCAGCCCAGGGACGACCGGCGGCTACACCTTC.